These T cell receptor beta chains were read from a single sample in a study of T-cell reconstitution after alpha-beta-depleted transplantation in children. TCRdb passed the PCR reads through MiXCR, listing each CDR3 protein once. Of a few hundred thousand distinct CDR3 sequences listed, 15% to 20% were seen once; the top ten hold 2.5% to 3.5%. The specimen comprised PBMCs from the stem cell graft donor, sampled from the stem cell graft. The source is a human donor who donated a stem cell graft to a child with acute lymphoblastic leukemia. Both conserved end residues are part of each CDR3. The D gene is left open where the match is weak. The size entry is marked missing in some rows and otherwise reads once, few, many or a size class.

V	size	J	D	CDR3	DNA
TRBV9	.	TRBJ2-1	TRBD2	CASSVGLAGGLEQFF	TGTGCCAGCAGCGTAGGTCTAGCGGGAGGCCTTGAGCAGTTCTTC
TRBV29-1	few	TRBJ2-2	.	CSVESGRTGELFF	TGCAGCGTTGAATCGGGGCGCACCGGGGAGCTGTTTTTT
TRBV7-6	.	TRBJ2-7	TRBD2	CASSLAWLAGNSYEQYF	TGTGCCAGCAGCTTAGCGTGGCTAGCGGGGAACTCCTACGAGCAGTACTTC
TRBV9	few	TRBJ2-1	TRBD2	CASSVGGTSYNEQFF	TGTGCCAGCAGCGTAGGGGGGACTAGCTACAATGAGCAGTTCTTC
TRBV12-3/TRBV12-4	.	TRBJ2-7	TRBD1	CASSTAGTGGYEQYF	TGTGCCAGCAGTACTGCCGGGACAGGGGGCTACGAGCAGTACTTC
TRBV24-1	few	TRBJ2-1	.	CATGELNEQFF	TGTGCCACCGGAGAGCTTAATGAGCAGTTCTTC
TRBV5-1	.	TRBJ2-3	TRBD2	CASSQGAPGLAGMGTDTQYF	TGCGCCAGCAGCCAAGGAGCCCCGGGACTAGCGGGAATGGGCACAGATACGCAGTATTTT
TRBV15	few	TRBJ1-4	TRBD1	CATSALGQGKRANEKLFF	TGTGCCACCAGCGCCCTTGGACAGGGGAAACGGGCTAATGAAAAACTGTTTTTT
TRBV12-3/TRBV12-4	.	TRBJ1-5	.	CASSFSPALRDQPQHF	TGTGCCAGCAGTTTCTCCCCAGCTTTACGGGATCAGCCCCAGCATTTT
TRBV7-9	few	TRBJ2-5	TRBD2	CASSPIAGWQETQYF	TGTGCCAGCAGCCCGATAGCGGGATGGCAAGAGACCCAGTACTTC
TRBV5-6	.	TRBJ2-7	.	CASSLDAVSYEQYF	TGTGCCAGCAGCTTGGACGCAGTCTCCTACGAGCAGTACTTC